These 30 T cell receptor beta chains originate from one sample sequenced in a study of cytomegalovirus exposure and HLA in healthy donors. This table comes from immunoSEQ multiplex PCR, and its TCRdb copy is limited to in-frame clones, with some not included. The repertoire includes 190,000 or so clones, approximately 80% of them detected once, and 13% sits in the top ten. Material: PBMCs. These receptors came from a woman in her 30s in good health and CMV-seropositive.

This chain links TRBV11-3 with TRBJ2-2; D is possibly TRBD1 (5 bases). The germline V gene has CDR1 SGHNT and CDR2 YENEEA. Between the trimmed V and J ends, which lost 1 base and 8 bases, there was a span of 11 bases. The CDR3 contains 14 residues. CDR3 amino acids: CASSLARAGGELFF. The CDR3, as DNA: TGTGCCAGCAGCTTAGCTCGCGCAGGGGGGGAGCTGTTTTTT.

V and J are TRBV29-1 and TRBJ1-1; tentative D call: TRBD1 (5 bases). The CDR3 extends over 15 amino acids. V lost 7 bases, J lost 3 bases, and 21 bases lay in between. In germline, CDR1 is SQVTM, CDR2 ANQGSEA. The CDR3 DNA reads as TGCAGCGCCGGCACCGGGACGGGGGGGGACACTGAAGCTTTCTTT. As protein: CSAGTGTGGDTEAFF.

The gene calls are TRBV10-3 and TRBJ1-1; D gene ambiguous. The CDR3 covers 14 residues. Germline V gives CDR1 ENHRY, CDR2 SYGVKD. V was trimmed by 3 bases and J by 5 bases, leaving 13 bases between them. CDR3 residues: CAISDLDPGTEAFF. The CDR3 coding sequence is TGTGCCATCAGTGACCTCGACCCGGGGACTGAAGCTTTCTTT.

CDR3 in DNA: TGTGCCAGCAGCTTTACAGCAAGCTCCTACGAGCAGTACTTC. Translating gives CASSFTASSYEQYF. V and J are TRBV7-9 and TRBJ2-7; no reliable D call. Between the trimmed V and J ends, which lost 3 bases and 0 bases, there was a span of 9 bases. Germline values: CDR1 SEHNR, CDR2 FQNEAQ (reference sequence). There are 14 residues in the CDR3.

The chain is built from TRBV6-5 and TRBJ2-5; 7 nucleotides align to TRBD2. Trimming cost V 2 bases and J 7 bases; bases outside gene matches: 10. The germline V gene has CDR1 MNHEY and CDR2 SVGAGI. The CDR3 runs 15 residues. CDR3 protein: CASSYTSAELGTQYF. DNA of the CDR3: TGTGCCAGCAGTTACACTAGCGCCGAACTCGGGACCCAGTACTTC.

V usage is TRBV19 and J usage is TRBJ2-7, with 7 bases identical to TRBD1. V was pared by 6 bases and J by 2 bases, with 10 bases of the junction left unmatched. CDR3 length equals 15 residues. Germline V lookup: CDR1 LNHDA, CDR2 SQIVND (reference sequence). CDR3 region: CASSSRQGEAYEQYF. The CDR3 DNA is TGTGCCAGTAGCAGTAGACAGGGAGAAGCCTACGAGCAGTACTTC.

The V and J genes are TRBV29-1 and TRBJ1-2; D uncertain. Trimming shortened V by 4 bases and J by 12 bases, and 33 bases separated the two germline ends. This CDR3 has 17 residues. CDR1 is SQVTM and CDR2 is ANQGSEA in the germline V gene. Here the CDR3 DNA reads TGCAGCGTTGTGCCCGCCCGTGGGAGATTGGGTCCCGAGGAGAACACCTTC. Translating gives CSVVPARGRLGPEENTF.

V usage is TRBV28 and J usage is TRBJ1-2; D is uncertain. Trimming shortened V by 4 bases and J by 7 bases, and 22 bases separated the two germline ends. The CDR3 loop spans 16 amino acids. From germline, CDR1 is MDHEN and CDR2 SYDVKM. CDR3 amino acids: CASSSLGEGTLGGYTF. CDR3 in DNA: TGTGCCAGCAGTTCCCTAGGTGAGGGTACCCTCGGTGGCTACACCTTC.

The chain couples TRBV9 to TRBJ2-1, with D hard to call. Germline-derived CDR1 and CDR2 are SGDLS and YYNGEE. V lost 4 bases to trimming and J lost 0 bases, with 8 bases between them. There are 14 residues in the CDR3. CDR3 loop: CASSPMSSYNEQFF. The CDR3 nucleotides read TGTGCCAGCAGCCCTATGAGCTCCTACAATGAGCAGTTCTTC.

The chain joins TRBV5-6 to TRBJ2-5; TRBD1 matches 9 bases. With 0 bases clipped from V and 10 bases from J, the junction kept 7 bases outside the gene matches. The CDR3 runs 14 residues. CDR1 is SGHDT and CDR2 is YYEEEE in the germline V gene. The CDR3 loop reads CASSLGDRAGGQYF. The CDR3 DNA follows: TGTGCCAGCAGCTTGGGGGACAGGGCCGGGGGCCAGTACTTC.

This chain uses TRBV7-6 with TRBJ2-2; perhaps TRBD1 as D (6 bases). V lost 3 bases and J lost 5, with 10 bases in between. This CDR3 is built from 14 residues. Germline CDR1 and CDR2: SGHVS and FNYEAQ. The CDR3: CASSFSRGTGELFF. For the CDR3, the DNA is TGTGCCAGCAGCTTCTCTAGGGGGACCGGGGAGCTGTTTTTT.

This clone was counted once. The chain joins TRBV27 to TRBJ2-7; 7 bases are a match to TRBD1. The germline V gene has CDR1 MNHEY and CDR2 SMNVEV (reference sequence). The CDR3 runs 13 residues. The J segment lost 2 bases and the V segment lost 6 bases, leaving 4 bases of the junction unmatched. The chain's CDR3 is CASRDREAYEQYF. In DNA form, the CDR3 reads TGTGCCAGCAGAGACAGGGAAGCCTACGAGCAGTACTTC.

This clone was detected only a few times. The CDR3 protein is CASSDRYNDEQFF. The CDR3 DNA reads TGTGCCAGCAGTGACAGGTACAACGATGAGCAGTTCTTC. V and J are TRBV6-5 and TRBJ2-1, with a weak D call TRBD1 (6 bases). Trimming shortened V by 5 bases and J by 8 bases, and 13 bases separated the two germline ends. Looked up from germline, CDR1 is MNHEY and CDR2 is SVGAGI. This CDR3 region has 13 residues.

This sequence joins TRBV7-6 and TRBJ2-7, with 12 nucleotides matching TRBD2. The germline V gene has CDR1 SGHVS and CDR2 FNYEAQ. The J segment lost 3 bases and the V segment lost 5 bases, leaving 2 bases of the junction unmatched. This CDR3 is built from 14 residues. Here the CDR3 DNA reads TGTGCCAGCAGCGTACTAGCGGGAGGCTACGAGCAGTACTTC. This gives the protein CASSVLAGGYEQYF.

The CDR3 here is CASSPSDPYEQYF. The DNA of the CDR3 is TGTGCCAGCAGTCCCAGTGATCCCTACGAGCAGTACTTC. This chain uses TRBV6-1 with TRBJ2-7; D not resolved. This CDR3 is built from 13 residues. Between the trimmed V and J ends, which lost 5 bases and 2 bases, there was a span of 10 bases. Germline CDR1 reads MNHNS; CDR2 reads SASEGT.

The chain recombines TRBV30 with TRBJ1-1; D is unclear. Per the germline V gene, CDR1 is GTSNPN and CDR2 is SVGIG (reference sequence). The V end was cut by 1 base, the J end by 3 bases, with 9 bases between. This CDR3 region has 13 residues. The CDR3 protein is CAWSGQAYTEAFF. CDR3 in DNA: TGTGCCTGGAGTGGGCAGGCTTACACTGAAGCTTTCTTT.

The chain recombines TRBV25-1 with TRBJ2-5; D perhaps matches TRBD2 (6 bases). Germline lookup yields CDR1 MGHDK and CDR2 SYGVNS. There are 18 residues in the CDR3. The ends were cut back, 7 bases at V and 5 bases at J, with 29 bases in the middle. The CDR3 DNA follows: TGTGCCAGCAATGAGGGGCGGGGCTCATCCGCCTTTCCGGAGACCCAGTACTTC. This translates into CASNEGRGSSAFPETQYF.

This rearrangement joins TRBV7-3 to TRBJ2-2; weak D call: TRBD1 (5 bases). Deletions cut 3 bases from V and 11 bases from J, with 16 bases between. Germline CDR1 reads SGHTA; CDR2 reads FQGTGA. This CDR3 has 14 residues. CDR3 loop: CASSFGPGQGELFF. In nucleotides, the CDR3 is TGTGCCAGCAGCTTCGGGCCCGGTCAGGGAGAGCTGTTTTTT.

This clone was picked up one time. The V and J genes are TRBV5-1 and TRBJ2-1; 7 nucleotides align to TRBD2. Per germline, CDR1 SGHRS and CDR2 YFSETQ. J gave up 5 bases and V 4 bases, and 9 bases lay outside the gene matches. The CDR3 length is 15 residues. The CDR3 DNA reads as TGCGCCAGCAGCGACGGACTCCGGGAGGACAATGAGCAGTTCTTC. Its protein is CASSDGLREDNEQFF.

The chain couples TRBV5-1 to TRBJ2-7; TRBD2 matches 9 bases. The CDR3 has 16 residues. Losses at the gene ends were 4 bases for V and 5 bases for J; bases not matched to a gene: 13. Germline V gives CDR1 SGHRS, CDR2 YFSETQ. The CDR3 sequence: CASSVFAGGRGDEQYF. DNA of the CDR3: TGCGCCAGCAGCGTTTTTGCGGGAGGGCGAGGGGACGAGCAGTACTTC.

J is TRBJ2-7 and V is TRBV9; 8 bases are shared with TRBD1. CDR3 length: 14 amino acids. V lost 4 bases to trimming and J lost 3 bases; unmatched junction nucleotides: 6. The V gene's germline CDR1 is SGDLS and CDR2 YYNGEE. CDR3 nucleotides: TGTGCCAGCAGCCGGACAGGGAGTGACTACGAGCAGTACTTC. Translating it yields CASSRTGSDYEQYF.

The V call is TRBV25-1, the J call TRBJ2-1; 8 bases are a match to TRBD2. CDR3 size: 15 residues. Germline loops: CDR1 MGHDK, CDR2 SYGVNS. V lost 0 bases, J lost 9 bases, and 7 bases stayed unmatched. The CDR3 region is CASSEYEVSGSEQFF. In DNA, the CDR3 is TGTGCCAGCAGTGAATATGAGGTCAGCGGGAGTGAGCAGTTCTTC. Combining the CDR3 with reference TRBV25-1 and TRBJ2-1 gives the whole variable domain EADIYQTPRYLVIGTGKKITLECSQTMGHDKMYWYQQDPGMELHLIHYSYGVNSTEKGDLSSESTVSRIRTEHFPLTLESARPSHTSQYLCASSEYEVSGSEQFFGPGTRLTVL.

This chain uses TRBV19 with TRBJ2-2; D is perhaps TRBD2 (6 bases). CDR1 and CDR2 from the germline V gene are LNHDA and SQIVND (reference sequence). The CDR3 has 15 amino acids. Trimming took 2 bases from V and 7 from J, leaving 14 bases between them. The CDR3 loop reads CASSITGVSSGELFF. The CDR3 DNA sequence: TGTGCCAGTAGTATAACGGGAGTGAGTAGCGGGGAGCTGTTTTTT.

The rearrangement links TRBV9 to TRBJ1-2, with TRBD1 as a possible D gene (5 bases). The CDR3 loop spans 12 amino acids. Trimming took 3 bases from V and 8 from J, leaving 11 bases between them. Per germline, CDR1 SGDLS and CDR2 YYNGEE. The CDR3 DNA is TGTGCCAGCAGCGCACTACAGGAGGGCTACACCTTC. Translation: CASSALQEGYTF.

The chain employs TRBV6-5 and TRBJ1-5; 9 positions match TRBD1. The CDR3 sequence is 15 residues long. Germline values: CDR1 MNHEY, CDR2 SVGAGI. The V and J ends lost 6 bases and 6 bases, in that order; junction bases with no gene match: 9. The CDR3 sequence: CASRPMGQGRQPQHF. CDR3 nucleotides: TGTGCCAGCAGACCAATGGGACAGGGCCGTCAGCCCCAGCATTTT.

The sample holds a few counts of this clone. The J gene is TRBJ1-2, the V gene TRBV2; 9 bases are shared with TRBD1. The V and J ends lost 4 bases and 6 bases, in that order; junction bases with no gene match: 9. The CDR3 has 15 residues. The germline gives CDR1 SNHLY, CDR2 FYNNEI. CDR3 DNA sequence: TGTGCCAGCAGTGTTCCCCAGGGGACAGGGCATGGCTACACCTTC. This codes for CASSVPQGTGHGYTF. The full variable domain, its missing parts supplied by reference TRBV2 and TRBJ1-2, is EPEVTQTPSHQVTQMGQEVILRCVPISNHLYFYWYRQILGQKVEFLVSFYNNEISEKSEIFDDQFSVERPDGSNFTLKIRSTKLEDSAMYFCASSVPQGTGHGYTFGSGTRLTVV.

As DNA, the CDR3 is TGTGCCAGTAACCCCGCAGGGGGCTTCGGCAATCAGCCCCAGCATTTT. Translated, it gives CASNPAGGFGNQPQHF. The chain has TRBV19 and TRBJ1-5, with 8 bases lining up with TRBD1. Per the germline V gene, CDR1 is LNHDA and CDR2 is SQIVND (reference sequence). The J segment lost 2 bases and the V segment lost 7 bases, leaving 10 bases of the junction unmatched. The CDR3 has 16 amino acids.

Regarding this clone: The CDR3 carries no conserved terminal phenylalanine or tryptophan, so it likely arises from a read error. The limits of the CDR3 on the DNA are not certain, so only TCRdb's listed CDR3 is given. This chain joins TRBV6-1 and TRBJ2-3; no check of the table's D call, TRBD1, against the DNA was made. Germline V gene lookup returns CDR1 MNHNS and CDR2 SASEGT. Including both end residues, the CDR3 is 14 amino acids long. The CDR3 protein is CASSPVTRGTGLRI.

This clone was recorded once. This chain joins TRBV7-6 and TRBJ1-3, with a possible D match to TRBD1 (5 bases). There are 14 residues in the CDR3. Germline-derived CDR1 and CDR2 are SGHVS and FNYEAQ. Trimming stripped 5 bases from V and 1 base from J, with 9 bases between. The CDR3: CASSPQGSGNTIYF. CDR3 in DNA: TGTGCCAGCAGCCCGCAGGGTTCTGGAAACACCATATATTTT.

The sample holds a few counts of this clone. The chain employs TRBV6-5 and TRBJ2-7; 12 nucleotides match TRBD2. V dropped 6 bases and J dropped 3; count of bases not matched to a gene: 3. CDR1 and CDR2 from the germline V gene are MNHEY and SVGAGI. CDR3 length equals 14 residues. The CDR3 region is CASRGTSGFYEQYF. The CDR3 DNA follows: TGTGCCAGCAGAGGGACTAGCGGGTTCTACGAGCAGTACTTC.